Detailed here is one TCR beta chain. Its specificity is unknown. Here immunoSEQ multiplex PCR was the method, and the copy in TCRdb shows in-frame clones only, minus some. The data show 2,500,000 or so clones, with around 90% seen just once and under 0.15% held by the top ten. With 0 bases clipped from V and 0 bases from J, the junction kept 2 bases outside the gene matches. The germline CDR1 and CDR2 sequences are KGHSH and LQKENI. The CDR3 loop spans 17 amino acids. The data were taken from a study of shared clonotypes between healthy human individuals. Regarding the study as a whole: Across several donors, naive CD4 shared roughly 5.1%, naive CD8 more than 3%, memory CD4 roughly 2.2%, memory CD8 around 0.42%.

Material: naive CD4+ T cells sorted from blood. Sample subset: CD45RA+ positively selected. This sequence was found in a man aged 18 to 29 in good health. The chain has TRBV18 and TRBJ2-1, with TRBD2 identical over 10 bases. The CDR3 loop is CASSPPVAGGSYNEQFF. DNA for the CDR3: TGTGCCAGCTCACCACCGGTAGCGGGAGGCTCCTACAATGAGCAGTTCTTC.